This T cell receptor (beta chain) was found in a study of cytomegalovirus exposure and HLA in healthy donors (dated 2017 in TCRdb). Study-level background: An earlier analysis of 550 to 700 of the donors reported 276 Gb of sequence data and around 110 million unique TCR beta sequences from 150 million to 200 million T cells. About 300 gigabases of sequencing data and approximately 80 million unique TCR sequences were included in an early release covering under 650 HLA-typed donors. The genetic ancestry cluster associated with self-reported Caucasian donors included approximately 85% of the 300 to 450 genotyped donors. The aim of the study was to test whether cataloging public T cell receptors could identify signatures of past pathogen exposure. Using immunosequencing, the study profiled T cell repertoires from around 680 subjects and related those repertoires to cytomegalovirus serostatus. Along with the roughly 670-subject first cohort, a separate validation cohort of over a hundred different subjects was used. High-throughput TCR immunosequencing, statistical association of individual TCRs with disease status, and machine learning were combined to predict cytomegalovirus infection status. To study patterns of TCR occurrence, a later analysis re-analyzed previously published TCR beta repertoires from 700 or so donors and added high-resolution HLA genotyping. Rather than drawing on any new phenotypic data, the later analysis identified candidate immune exposures from TCR beta sequences and the way those sequences occurred across donors. An earlier analysis of approximately 500 of the donors applied high-throughput TCR beta sequencing to assess whether each TCR beta V gene segment acted as functional or pseudogenic. Donor age, sex, ethnicity and CMV serostatus were compiled alongside the repertoire data. A later genetic analysis took genome-wide SNP genotypes for 398 of the 666 donors and used that subset as a discovery cohort. All discovery cohort repertoires had been generated on a single sequencing platform. Class I and class II HLA loci were covered by the typing at four-digit resolution. Typing coverage differed by locus: A, B, C, DRB1 and DQB1 were typed in about 620-630 donors, DQA1 in about 550, DPA1 in 600 to 610, and DPB1 in about 450. Because of strong linkage in the cohort, roughly 5 DR-DQ haplotypes were treated as single units for association and clustering. Among 350 to 400 genotyped donors of the cohort, an average of around 240,000 unique TCR beta nucleotide sequences were sequenced per donor, about a sixth of them non-productive. Study-level results and caveats: A further reported finding was that TCR beta sequences accurately predicted the HLA-A and HLA-B alleles for most subjects in the first cohort. An association between a missense DCLRE1C variant and V-gene and J-gene trimming of TCR beta chains was found in a later genetic analysis and replicated in an independent cohort. When HLA alleles, especially DR and DQ, strongly co-occurred, TCR associations were difficult to assign to individual alleles. The study gave a list of over 150 TCR beta chains associated with cytomegalovirus. An earlier analysis of 587 of the donors showed that most TCR beta V segments appeared in productive rearrangements either about 87% or about 30% of the time, which broadly matched IMGT annotations. The classifier was reported to diagnose cytomegalovirus status with high specificity and sensitivity in both the original cohort and the validation cohort. In a later analysis, HLA-associated TCR beta chains were found to be more clonally expanded and to have lower generation probabilities than equally common non-associated chains. A cluster of highly shared sequence variants was judged likely to be a technical artifact of the sequencing pipeline. Because the 87-base-pair reads could not distinguish some IMGT-functional V segments, including TRBV6-2 and TRBV6-3, those segments were excluded. About 17 rarely observed V segments, including chromosome 9 orphons, were excluded from the earlier analysis of a few hundred of the donors because counts were too low. Because HLA typing was missing for some donors at each locus, association tests included only the typed subset. According to a later analysis, most CMV-associated TCR beta chains appeared to be HLA-restricted, and the HLA associations seemed to be driven largely by CMV exposure. Linkage disequilibrium might explain the correlated functional status among segregating V segments, but an unknown experimental factor could not be ruled out. A later genetic analysis reported fewer N-insertions in productive TCRs among donors in an Asian-associated ancestry cluster than the roughly 700-donor mean. The presence/absence analyses assumed that sequencing depth was roughly uniform across donors, and that assumption may not be true. At a false discovery rate of 0.05, a later analysis linked under 20,000 TCR beta sequences to specific HLA alleles. According to the authors, the approach could potentially be generalized to other disease states and immunological phenotypes. In this cohort, only TCR beta chains were sequenced, and detectable features were limited by the absence of alpha or paired-chain data. According to a later analysis, TCR association rates differed among HLA loci, with DRB1 alleles showing the most associated TCRs and HLA-C alleles showing the fewest. In vitro tests confirmed that a few of the cytomegalovirus-associated TCR beta chains recognize cytomegalovirus antigens. A later analysis reported that several top co-occurrence clusters appeared linked to parvovirus B19, influenza, CMV and Epstein-Barr virus. Most TCR sequences were seen in very few donors, while some public TCRs were found in many individuals. CMV serostatus was the only immune exposure information available for the cohort.

Library creation used the immunoSEQ multiplex PCR assay. The multiplex PCR relied on a mix of 60 forward primers for TCR Vbeta segments and 13 reverse primers for TCR Jbeta segments. A multiplex PCR assay on genomic DNA amplified the CDR3 region of rearranged TCR beta genes. Amplified TCR beta libraries were sequenced as 87-base-pair reads on the Illumina HiSeq System. As for how the authors treated the data: A later analysis tallied roughly 78 million unique TCR beta chains across the 666 repertoires, and approximately 12 million of those chains were shared by two or more donors. Raw reads were error-corrected and collapsed into unique sequences by a nearest-neighbor algorithm in which closely related sequences were merged to remove PCR and sequencing errors. CDR3 sequences were aligned to IMGT reference sequences to assign V, D and J gene segments. For a sequence to be retained, at least a six-nucleotide match to both a V gene segment and a J gene segment was required. A rearrangement counted as productive if the CDR3 had no stop codons and remained in frame with V and J, and every other rearrangement counted as non-productive. Following IMGT convention, CDR3 was defined as the stretch from the second conserved V-encoded cysteine to the conserved J-encoded phenylalanine. In an earlier analysis of 500 to 650 of the donors, sequences lacking an unambiguous match to a single V gene segment were excluded. In an earlier analysis of a few hundred of the donors, V segments were called functional above 56.7% productive rearrangements and were called segregating when the between-donor standard deviation exceeded 5%. A statistical classification framework was developed to diagnose cytomegalovirus status using the catalog of TCR beta chain sequences. In a later analysis, TCR nucleotide sequences were compared against IMGT/GENE-DB human TR gene sequences so that V and J genes could be assigned. In a later analysis, CDR3 sequences and most-parsimonious VDJ recombination scenarios were assigned using the TCRdist pipeline. In a later analysis, each TCR beta chain was defined by its CDR3 amino acid sequence together with its V-gene family, and reads lacking a unique V-gene family were excluded. A later analysis removed 592 highly shared, low-generation-probability nucleotide sequences to deal with suspected cross-contamination and a sequencing artifact. In a later analysis, a clonal expansion index for each public chain was calculated from normalized within-repertoire ranks of inferred template counts. Generation probabilities in a later analysis came from a VDJ recombination model fitted to out-of-frame rearrangements, and those results were checked against IGoR. A later analysis scored TCR-TCR, TCR-HLA and TCR-CMV co-occurrence with hypergeometric tests, applying a repertoire-size bias correction to TCR pairs. In a later analysis, false discovery rates were estimated by permuting HLA or CMV assignments 20 times. In a later analysis, co-occurring TCRs were grouped using DBSCAN, and TCRdist sequence similarity was added for clustering within HLA-allele-positive subsets. Repertoires with fewer than 30,000 or more than 120,000 public chains were left out of co-occurrence clustering, as were a handful of repertoires with anomalous nucleotide sharing. The source is immuneACCESS, and TCRdb retained only in-frame sequences with V and J called. Part of the clones is not carried over; for the studies checked, unresolved V genes explain less than half of this, and the remainder is unexplained. That table is the source of V, J and clone size, and D and trimming were worked out from the DNA. The sample contains 60,000 to 70,000 clones, 80% of them found a single time. Approximately 4.2% of the sample goes to the ten largest clones.

V is cut by 0 bases and J by 8 bases, and the space between the germline ends is 14 bases. From cysteine to phenylalanine, the CDR3 is 14 amino acids long. Only the CDR3 DNA is retained, 42 bases long and in frame from the first base. The germline V gene (reference sequence) yields SGHNT for CDR1 and YYREEE for CDR2. The cohort consisted of 600 or so healthy bone marrow donors. At the time of sampling, every cohort member was nominally healthy, though immune exposures that went unrecorded were likely present. The donor tested CMV seronegative and was one of the 352 seronegative cohort members. Every donor gave a peripheral blood sample, and the peripheral blood mononuclear cells from that sample were used for TCR beta sequencing. Genomic DNA extraction from the blood cell samples was performed with the Qiagen DNeasy Blood Extraction Kit. On this clone: The antigen this receptor binds is unknown. No base quality values were provided; no much bigger clone lies one nucleotide off.

The TCR comes from a woman aged 25 to 39 in good health and CMV-seronegative. Material: PBMCs. The chain uses TRBV5-4 and TRBJ1-2; a weak D assignment points to TRBD1 (6 bases agree). The sequence in DNA is TGTGCCAGCAGCTTGGCCAATACAGGGAGAGGCTACACCTTC. This encodes CASSLANTGRGYTF.